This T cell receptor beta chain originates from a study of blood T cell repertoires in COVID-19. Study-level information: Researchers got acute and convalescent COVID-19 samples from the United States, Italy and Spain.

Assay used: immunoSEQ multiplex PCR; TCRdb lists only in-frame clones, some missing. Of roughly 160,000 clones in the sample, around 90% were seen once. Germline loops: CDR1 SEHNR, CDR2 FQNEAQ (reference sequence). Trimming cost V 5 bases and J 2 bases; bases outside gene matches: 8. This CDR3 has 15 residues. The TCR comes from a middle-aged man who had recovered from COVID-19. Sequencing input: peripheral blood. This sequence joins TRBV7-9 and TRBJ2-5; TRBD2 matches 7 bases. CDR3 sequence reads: CASSQGGIFQETQYF. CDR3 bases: TGTGCCAGCAGCCAGGGAGGGATATTTCAAGAGACCCAGTACTTC.